The rows below give T cell receptor beta chains drawn from one sample of a study of blood T cell repertoires in COVID-19. The protocol was immunoSEQ multiplex PCR, while the TCRdb copy is restricted to in-frame clones and leaves out a portion. The repertoire includes under 75,000 clones, about 76% of them detected once, and about 50% sits in the top ten. Sequencing used peripheral blood. The source of these receptors is a woman older than 75 with acute or convalescent COVID-19. The CDR3 runs from the conserved cysteine through the conserved F or W. D genes are given only for firm matches. Size tells how often a clone was seen (once, few, many) or the class of an expanded clone, and some rows leave it out.

CDR3 length,V gene,D gene,J gene,clone size,CDR3 DNA,CDR3 protein
15,TRBV7-2,TRBD2,TRBJ2-7,NA,TGTGCCAGCAGCTCCGGGACTAGCGGGAGGTACGAGCAGTACTTC,CASSSGTSGRYEQYF
13,TRBV5-1,NA,TRBJ2-7,NA,TGCGCCAGCAGCGCCCCGAATCGGGACGAGCAGTACTTC,CASSAPNRDEQYF
17,TRBV28,TRBD1,TRBJ1-5,few,TGTGCCAGCAGGGATCGGGACAGGGGGTATAGCAATCAGCCCCAGCATTTT,CASRDRDRGYSNQPQHF
16,TRBV15,NA,TRBJ1-2,NA,TGTGCCACCAGCGGCCCTCCCTCGGACAGAATAGATGGCTACACCTTC,CATSGPPSDRIDGYTF
15,TRBV10-3,NA,TRBJ2-1,NA,TGTGCCATCAGTGGGCCCGTTAACTCCTACAATGAGCAGTTCTTC,CAISGPVNSYNEQFF
16,TRBV7-2,NA,TRBJ2-1,NA,TGTGCCAGCAGCCAATTGACTAGTCCCCCCTACAATGAGCAGTTCTTC,CASSQLTSPPYNEQFF
18,TRBV19,TRBD1,TRBJ1-5,NA,TGTGCCAGTAGTATGGCAGGGGGTCCGACCTCGTTCAATCAGCCCCAGCATTTT,CASSMAGGPTSFNQPQHF
15,TRBV5-1,NA,TRBJ2-4,once,TGCGCCAGCAGCCAGAGGGGGGGATTGCCCAACATTCAGTACTTC,CASSQRGGLPNIQYF
18,TRBV4-1,TRBD2,TRBJ2-3,few,TGCGCCAGCAGCCCGGCAGGCTCTTTAGCGGGAGGTACAGATACGCAGTATTTT,CASSPAGSLAGGTDTQYF
15,TRBV7-2,TRBD1,TRBJ1-6,few,TGTGCCAGCAGCTTTACCGGGACAGGGAATTCACCCCTCCACTTT,CASSFTGTGNSPLHF
16,TRBV24-1,TRBD2,TRBJ2-1,NA,TGTGCCACCAGTGGCCTAGCGGGAGGCTGGCACAATGAGCAGTTCTTC,CATSGLAGGWHNEQFF
12,TRBV5-5,NA,TRBJ1-4,once,TGTGCCAGCAGCTTCCAAAATGAAAAACTGTTTTTT,CASSFQNEKLFF
15,TRBV4-3,NA,TRBJ2-2,NA,TGCGCCAGCAGCCAAGACCCACAAACCACCGGGGAGCTGTTTTTT,CASSQDPQTTGELFF
14,TRBV6-2/TRBV6-3,TRBD1,TRBJ1-1,NA,TGTGCCAGCAGTTACACGACAGGGGGCACTGAAGCTTTCTTT,CASSYTTGGTEAFF
15,TRBV15,TRBD2,TRBJ2-7,few,TGTGCCACCAGCAGAGCGGGGAGCGGGAGAAACGAGCAGTACTTC,CATSRAGSGRNEQYF
15,TRBV24-1,TRBD2,TRBJ2-1,NA,TGTGCCACCAGTGATAGGACGGGAGGGTACACTGAGCAGTTCTTC,CATSDRTGGYTEQFF
13,TRBV12-3/TRBV12-4,NA,TRBJ1-4,once,TGTGCCAGCAGTTTATTCGGTAATGAAAAACTGTTTTTT,CASSLFGNEKLFF
16,TRBV5-6,TRBD1,TRBJ1-2,NA,TGTGCCAGCAGCCCGGGTGGACAGGGAGACAACTATGGCTACACCTTC,CASSPGGQGDNYGYTF
15,TRBV11-2,TRBD1,TRBJ1-4,NA,TGTGCCAGCAGCTTAGATGGTCCAGGGGGGGAAAAACTGTTTTTT,CASSLDGPGGEKLFF
13,TRBV29-1,NA,TRBJ2-3,NA,TGCAGCGTTGATTCGTTTTCCACAGATACGCAGTATTTT,CSVDSFSTDTQYF
15,TRBV15,TRBD1,TRBJ2-1,once,TGTGCCACCACTATGGGACAGGGGTCCTACAATGAGCAGTTCTTC,CATTMGQGSYNEQFF
14,TRBV19,NA,TRBJ2-3,few,TGTGCCAGTAGTATTCGGGAGCATACAGATACGCAGTATTTT,CASSIREHTDTQYF
17,TRBV6-1,NA,TRBJ1-5,NA,TGTGCCAGCAGTGAAATATGGCAGGGGTTTAGCAATCAGCCCCAGCATTTT,CASSEIWQGFSNQPQHF
15,TRBV5-4,NA,TRBJ1-1,NA,TGTGCCAGCAGTGCGGACCTAGGGGGGAGGGCTGAAGCTTTCTTT,CASSADLGGRAEAFF
15,TRBV2,TRBD2,TRBJ2-7,NA,TGTGCCAGCAGCCCCTACGCGGGAGGGCCCTACGAGCAGTACTTC,CASSPYAGGPYEQYF
13,TRBV6-4,NA,TRBJ1-6,many,TGTGCCAGCAGTGTGGGGGGTAATTCACCCCTCCACTTT,CASSVGGNSPLHF
14,TRBV29-1,TRBD2,TRBJ2-5,few,TGCAGCGTTGAAGCGGGAGGCGGGGGGGCGACCCAGTACTTC,CSVEAGGGGATQYF
12,TRBV30,TRBD1,TRBJ1-2,few,TGTGCCTCCCTGACAGGGGCGGATGGCTACACCTTC,CASLTGADGYTF
13,TRBV30,NA,TRBJ1-2,NA,TGTGCCTGGACTCGGGTATGGGGGGGTGGCTACACCTTC,CAWTRVWGGGYTF
15,TRBV2,NA,TRBJ1-1,few,TGTGCCAGCAGTGAGGGGAAGCAGGGGAACACTGAAGCTTTCTTT,CASSEGKQGNTEAFF
15,TRBV10-3,TRBD1,TRBJ2-7,NA,TGTGCCATCAGGGAGGTGAGGGACAGGTACTACGAGCAGTACTTC,CAIREVRDRYYEQYF
18,TRBV11-2,TRBD2,TRBJ2-7,NA,TGTGCCAGCAGCTCCATCGGGAGGACTAGCGGGAGTGACTACGAGCAGTACTTC,CASSSIGRTSGSDYEQYF
15,TRBV19,TRBD1,TRBJ1-1,few,TGTGCCAGTAGTCTAGGCAGGGGGCCCCGCACTGAAGCTTTCTTT,CASSLGRGPRTEAFF
17,TRBV18,NA,TRBJ1-2,NA,TGTGCCAGCTCACCACCAGGAGGAATTCTTTCAAACTATGGCTACACCTTC,CASSPPGGILSNYGYTF
16,TRBV19,NA,TRBJ2-1,NA,TGTGCCAGTAGTATAAGGGGAGCGGGCTCCTACAATGAGCAGTTCTTC,CASSIRGAGSYNEQFF
14,TRBV6-2/TRBV6-3,NA,TRBJ1-1,NA,TGTGCCAGCAGTTATGAGGGCGGGAGCACTGAAGCTTTCTTT,CASSYEGGSTEAFF
12,TRBV30,NA,TRBJ1-2,NA,TGTGCCTGGAGTGACGACTACTATGGCTACACCTTC,CAWSDDYYGYTF
15,TRBV14,NA,TRBJ2-3,NA,TGTGCCAGCAGCCAGGTTGGGCTCCACACAGATACGCAGTATTTT,CASSQVGLHTDTQYF
15,TRBV19,NA,TRBJ2-3,NA,TGTGCCAGTAGTCGGTACTCGGGTAGGGGAGATACGCAGTATTTT,CASSRYSGRGDTQYF
16,TRBV4-1,NA,TRBJ2-1,NA,TGCGCCAGCAGCCGCGCCTTCAGGGTCGACTACAATGAGCAGTTCTTC,CASSRAFRVDYNEQFF
14,TRBV6-2/TRBV6-3,TRBD2,TRBJ2-5,NA,TGTGCCAGCAGTTGGGGGGGGTTTCAAGAGACCCAGTACTTC,CASSWGGFQETQYF
13,TRBV11-2,TRBD1,TRBJ2-5,NA,TGTGCCAGCAGCCCGGGGACAGAAGAGACCCAGTACTTC,CASSPGTEETQYF
13,TRBV7-6,NA,TRBJ1-1,NA,TGTGCCAGCAGCTTAAGGCAGGGCGCTGAAGCTTTCTTT,CASSLRQGAEAFF
19,TRBV7-7,NA,TRBJ2-2,NA,TGTGCTAGCAGCCAAACCCCCCCGGGACATCACCCGGGAACCGGGGAGCTGTTTTTT,CASSQTPPGHHPGTGELFF
16,TRBV18,TRBD1,TRBJ2-5,NA,TGTGCCAGCTCACCCTTCCGACAGGGGATGGTAAAGACCCAGTACTTC,CASSPFRQGMVKTQYF
14,TRBV2,TRBD2,TRBJ2-4,NA,TGTGCCAGCGACGGAGCGGGGCCGGAAAACATTCAGTACTTC,CASDGAGPENIQYF
14,TRBV6-5,TRBD1,TRBJ2-1,NA,TGTGCCAGCACTGTTGGGACAGGGCGGAATGAGCAGTTCTTC,CASTVGTGRNEQFF
16,TRBV2,NA,TRBJ1-1,once,TGTGCCAGCAGTGAAGGGGGGCGTATGATGAACACTGAAGCTTTCTTT,CASSEGGRMMNTEAFF
15,TRBV5-4,NA,TRBJ1-1,few,TGTGCCAGCAGCCTCCGGGCGGGGGGTCGCACTGAAGCTTTCTTT,CASSLRAGGRTEAFF